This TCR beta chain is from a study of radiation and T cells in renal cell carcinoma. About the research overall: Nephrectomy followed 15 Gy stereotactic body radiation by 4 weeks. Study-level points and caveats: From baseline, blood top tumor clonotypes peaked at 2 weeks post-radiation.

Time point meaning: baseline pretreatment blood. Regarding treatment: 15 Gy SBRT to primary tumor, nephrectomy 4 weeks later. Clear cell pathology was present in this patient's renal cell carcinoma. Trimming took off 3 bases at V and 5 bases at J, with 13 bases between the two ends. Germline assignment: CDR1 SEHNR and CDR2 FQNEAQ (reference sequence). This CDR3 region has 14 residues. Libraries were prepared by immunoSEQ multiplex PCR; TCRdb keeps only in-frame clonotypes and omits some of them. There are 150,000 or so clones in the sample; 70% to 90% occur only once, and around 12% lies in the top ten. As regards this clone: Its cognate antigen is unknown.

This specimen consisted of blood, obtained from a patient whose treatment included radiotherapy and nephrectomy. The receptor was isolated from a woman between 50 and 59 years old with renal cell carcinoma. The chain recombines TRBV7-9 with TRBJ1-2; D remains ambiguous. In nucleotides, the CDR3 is TGTGCCAGCAGCTTTGAACTTGGCCAGTATGGCTACACCTTC. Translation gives CASSFELGQYGYTF.